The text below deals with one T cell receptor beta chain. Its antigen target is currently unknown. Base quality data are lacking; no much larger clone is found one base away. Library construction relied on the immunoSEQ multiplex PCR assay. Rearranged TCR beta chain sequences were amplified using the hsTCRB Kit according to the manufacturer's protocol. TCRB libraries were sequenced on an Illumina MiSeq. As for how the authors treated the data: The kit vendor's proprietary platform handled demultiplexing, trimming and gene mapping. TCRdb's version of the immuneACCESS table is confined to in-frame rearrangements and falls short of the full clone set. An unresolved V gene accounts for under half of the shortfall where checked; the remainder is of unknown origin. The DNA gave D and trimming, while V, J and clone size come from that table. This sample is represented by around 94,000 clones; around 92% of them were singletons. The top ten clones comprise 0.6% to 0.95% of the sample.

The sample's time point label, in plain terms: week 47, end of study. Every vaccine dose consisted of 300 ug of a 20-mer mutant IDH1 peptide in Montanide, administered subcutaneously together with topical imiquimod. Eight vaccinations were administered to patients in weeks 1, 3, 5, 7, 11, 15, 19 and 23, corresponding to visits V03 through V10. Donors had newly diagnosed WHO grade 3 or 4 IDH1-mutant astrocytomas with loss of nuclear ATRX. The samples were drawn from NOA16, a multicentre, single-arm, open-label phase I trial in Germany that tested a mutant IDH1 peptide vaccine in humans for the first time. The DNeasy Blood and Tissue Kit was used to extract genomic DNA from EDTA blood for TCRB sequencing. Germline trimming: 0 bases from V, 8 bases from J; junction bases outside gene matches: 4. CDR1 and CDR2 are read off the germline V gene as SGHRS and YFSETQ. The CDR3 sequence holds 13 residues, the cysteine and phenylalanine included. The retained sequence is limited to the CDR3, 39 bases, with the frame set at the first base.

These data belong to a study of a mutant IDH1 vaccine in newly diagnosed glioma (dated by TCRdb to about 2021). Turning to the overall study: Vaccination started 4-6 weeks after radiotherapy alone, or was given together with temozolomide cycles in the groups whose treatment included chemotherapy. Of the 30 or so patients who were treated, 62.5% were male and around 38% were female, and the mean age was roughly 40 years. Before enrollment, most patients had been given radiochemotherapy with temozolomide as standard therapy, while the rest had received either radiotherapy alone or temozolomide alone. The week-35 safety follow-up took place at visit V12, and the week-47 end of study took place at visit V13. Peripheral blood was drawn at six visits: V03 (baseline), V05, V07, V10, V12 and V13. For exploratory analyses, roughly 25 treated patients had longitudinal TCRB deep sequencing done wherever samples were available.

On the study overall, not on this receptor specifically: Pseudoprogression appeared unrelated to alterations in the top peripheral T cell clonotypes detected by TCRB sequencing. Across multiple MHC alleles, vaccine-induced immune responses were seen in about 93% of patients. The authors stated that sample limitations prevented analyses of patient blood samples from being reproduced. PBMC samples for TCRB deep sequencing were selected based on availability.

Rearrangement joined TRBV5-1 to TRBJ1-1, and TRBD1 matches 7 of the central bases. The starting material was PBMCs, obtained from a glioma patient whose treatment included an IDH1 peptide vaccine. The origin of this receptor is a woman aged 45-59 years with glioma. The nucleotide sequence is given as TGCGCCAGCAGCTTGGACCTGACAGGGGAAGCTTTCTTT. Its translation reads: CASSLDLTGEAFF.